This T cell receptor beta chain originates from a study of T-cell memory formation after mild COVID-19. V dropped 5 bases and J dropped 2; count of bases not matched to a gene: 7. The CDR3 sequence is 16 residues long. Per germline, CDR1 LGHNA and CDR2 YNFKEQ. Study-level points and caveats: Clones that contracted from day 15 to 85 were balanced CD4/CD8, while later expanders leaned CD4+.

In regard to this clonotype: As yet, its antigen is unknown.

TCRdb ran MiXCR on the 5' RACE reads and lists one entry per CDR3 protein. The table records 300,000 to 350,000 distinct CDR3 sequences, around an eighth of them present only once. The sequenced material came from PBMCs or a T cell subset sorted from them (not recorded which). The receptor comes from a man between 18 and 29 years old who had mild COVID-19 (a few samples of this study predate the infection). Cell type and time point are not known. The V and J genes are TRBV4-2 and TRBJ1-1; 11 bases match TRBD1. Here the CDR3 reads CASSTGQGAGNTEAFF. CDR3 bases: TGTGCCAGCAGCACAGGACAGGGGGCAGGTAACACTGAAGCTTTCTTT.